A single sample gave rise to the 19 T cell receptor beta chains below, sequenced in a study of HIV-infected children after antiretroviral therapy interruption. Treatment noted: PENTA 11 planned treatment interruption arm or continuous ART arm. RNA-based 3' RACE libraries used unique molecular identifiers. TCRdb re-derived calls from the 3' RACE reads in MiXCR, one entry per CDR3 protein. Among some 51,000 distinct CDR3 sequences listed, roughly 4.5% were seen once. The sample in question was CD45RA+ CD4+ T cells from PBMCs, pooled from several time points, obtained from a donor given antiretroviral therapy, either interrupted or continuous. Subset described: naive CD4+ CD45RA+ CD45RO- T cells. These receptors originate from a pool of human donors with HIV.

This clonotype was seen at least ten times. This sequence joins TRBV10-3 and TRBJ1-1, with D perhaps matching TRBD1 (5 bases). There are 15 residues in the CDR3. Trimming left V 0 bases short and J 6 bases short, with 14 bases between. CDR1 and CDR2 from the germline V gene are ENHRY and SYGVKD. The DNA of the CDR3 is TGTGCCATCAGTGAGTCTAAAGGGGTTAGGGCTGAAGCTTTCTTT. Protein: CAISESKGVRAEAFF.

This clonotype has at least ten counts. CDR3 region: CASSLERGDTYEQYF. The CDR3 DNA sequence: TGTGCCAGCAGCTTAGAGCGGGGGGACACCTACGAGCAGTACTTC. The chain employs TRBV11-3 and TRBJ2-7; 8 positions match TRBD2. The CDR3 is 15 residues long. V gave up 0 bases and J gave up 2 bases; unmatched junction bases: 3. Germline loops: CDR1 SGHNT, CDR2 YENEEA.

CDR3 bases: TGTGCCAGCAGTTCCGCGGGCAGGGGGGGCCAGCCCCAGCATTTT. Residues: CASSSAGRGGQPQHF. The genes are TRBV28 and TRBJ1-5; 7 bases match TRBD1. This CDR3 comprises 15 residues. Germline V CDR1 and CDR2: MDHEN, SYDVKM. V lost 4 bases and J lost 7; bases outside the gene matches: 10.

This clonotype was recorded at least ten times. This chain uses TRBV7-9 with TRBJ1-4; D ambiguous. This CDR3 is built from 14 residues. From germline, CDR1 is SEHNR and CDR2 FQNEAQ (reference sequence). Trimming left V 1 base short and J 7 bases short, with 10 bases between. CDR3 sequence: CASSLVGPGEKLFF. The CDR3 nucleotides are TGTGCCAGCAGCTTAGTCGGGCCTGGTGAAAAACTGTTTTTT.

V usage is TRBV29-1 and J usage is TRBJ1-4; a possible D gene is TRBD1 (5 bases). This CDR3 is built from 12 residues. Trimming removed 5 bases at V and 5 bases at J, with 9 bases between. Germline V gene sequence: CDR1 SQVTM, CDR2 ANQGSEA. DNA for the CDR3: TGCAGCGTTATAGGGGCAAATGAAAAACTGTTTTTT. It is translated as CSVIGANEKLFF. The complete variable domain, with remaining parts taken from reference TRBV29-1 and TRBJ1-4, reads SAVISQKPSRDICQRGTSLTIQCQVDSQVTMMFWYRQQPGQSLTLIATANQGSEATYESGFVIDKFPISRPNLTFSTLTVSNMSPEDSSIYLCSVIGANEKLFFGSGTQLSVL.

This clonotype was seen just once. The CDR3 nucleotides are TGTGCCAGCAGTCTACCGGTTTCTGGAAACACCATATATTTT. Protein: CASSLPVSGNTIYF. V usage is TRBV11-2 and J usage is TRBJ1-3, with D hard to call. The CDR3 length is 14 residues. From germline, CDR1 is SGHAT and CDR2 FQNNGV. V was trimmed by 6 bases and J by 1 base, leaving 10 bases between them.

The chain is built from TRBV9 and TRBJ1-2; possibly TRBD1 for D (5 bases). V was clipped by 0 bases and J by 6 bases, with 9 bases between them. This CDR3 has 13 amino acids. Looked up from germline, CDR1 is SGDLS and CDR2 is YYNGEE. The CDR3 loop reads CASSVAGIDGYTF. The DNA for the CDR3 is TGTGCCAGCAGCGTAGCAGGGATCGATGGCTACACCTTC.

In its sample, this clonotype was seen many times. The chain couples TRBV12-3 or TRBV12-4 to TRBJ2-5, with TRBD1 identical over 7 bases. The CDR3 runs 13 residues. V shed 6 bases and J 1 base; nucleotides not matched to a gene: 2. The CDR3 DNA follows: TGTGCCAGCAGCAGGGGGTCCCAAGAGACCCAGTACTTC. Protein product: CASSRGSQETQYF.

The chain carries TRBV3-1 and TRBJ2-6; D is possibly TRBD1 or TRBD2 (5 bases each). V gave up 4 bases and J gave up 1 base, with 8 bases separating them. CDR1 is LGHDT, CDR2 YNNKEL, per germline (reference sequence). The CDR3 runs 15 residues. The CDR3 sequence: CASSLGESGANVLTF. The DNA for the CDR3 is TGTGCCAGCAGCCTGGGGGAGTCTGGGGCCAACGTCCTGACTTTC.

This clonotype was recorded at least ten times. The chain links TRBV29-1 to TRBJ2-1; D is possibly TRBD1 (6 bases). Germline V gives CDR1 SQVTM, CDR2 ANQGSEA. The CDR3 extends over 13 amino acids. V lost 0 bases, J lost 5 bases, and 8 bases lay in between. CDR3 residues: CSVEEHRDNEQFF. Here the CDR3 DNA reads TGCAGCGTTGAAGAGCACAGGGACAATGAGCAGTTCTTC.

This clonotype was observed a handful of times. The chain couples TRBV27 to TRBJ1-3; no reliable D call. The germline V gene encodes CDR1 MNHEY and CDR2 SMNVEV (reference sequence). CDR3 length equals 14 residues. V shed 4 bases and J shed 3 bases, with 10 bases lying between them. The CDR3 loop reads CASSYKGLGNTIYF. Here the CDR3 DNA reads TGTGCCAGCAGTTATAAGGGCCTTGGAAACACCATATATTTT.

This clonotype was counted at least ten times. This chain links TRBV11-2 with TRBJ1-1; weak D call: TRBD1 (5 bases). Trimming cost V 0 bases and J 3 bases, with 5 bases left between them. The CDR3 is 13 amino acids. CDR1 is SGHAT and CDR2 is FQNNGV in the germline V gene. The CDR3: CASSLDRDTEAFF. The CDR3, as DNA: TGTGCCAGCAGCTTAGACAGGGACACTGAAGCTTTCTTT. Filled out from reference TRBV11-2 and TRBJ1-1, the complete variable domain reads EAGVAQSPRYKIIEKRQSVAFWCNPISGHATLYWYQQILGQGPKLLIQFQNNGVVDDSQLPKDRFSAERLKGVDSTLKIQPAKLEDSAVYLCASSLDRDTEAFFGQGTRLTVV.

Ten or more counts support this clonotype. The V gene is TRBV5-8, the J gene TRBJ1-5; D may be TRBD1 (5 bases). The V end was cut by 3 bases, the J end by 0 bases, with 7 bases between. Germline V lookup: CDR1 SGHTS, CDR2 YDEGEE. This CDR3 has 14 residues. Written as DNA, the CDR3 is TGTGCCAGCAGCTCGACAGCTAGCAATCAGCCCCAGCATTTT. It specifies CASSSTASNQPQHF.

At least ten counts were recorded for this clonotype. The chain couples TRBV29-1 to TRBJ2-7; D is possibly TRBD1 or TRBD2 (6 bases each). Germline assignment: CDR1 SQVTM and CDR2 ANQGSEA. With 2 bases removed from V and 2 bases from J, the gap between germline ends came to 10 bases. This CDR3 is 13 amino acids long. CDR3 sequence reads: CSVEWGAAYEQYF. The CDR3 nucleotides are TGCAGCGTTGAATGGGGGGCAGCCTACGAGCAGTACTTC.

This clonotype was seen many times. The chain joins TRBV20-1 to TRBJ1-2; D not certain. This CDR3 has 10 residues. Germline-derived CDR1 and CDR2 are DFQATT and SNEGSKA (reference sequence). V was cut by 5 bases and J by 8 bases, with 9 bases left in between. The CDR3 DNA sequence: TGCAGTGCTTCAATGGGGGGCTACACCTTC. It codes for CSASMGGYTF.

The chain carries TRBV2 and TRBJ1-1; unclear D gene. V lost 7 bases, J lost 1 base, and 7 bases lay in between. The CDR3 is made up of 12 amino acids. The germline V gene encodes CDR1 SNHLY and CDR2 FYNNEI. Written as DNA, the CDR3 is TGTGCCAGCAAACGGCGGAACACTGAAGCTTTCTTT. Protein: CASKRRNTEAFF.

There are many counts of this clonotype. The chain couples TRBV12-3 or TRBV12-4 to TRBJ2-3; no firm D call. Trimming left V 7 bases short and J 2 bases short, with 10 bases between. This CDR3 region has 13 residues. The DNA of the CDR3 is TGTGCCAGCAATCCTCATAACACAGATACGCAGTATTTT. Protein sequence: CASNPHNTDTQYF.

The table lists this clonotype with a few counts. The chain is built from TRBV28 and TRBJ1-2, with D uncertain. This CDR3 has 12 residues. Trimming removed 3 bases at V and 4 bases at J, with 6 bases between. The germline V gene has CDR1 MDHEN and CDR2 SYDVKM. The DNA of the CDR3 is TGTGCCAGCAGTTTGGCGGGCTATGGCTACACCTTC. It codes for CASSLAGYGYTF.

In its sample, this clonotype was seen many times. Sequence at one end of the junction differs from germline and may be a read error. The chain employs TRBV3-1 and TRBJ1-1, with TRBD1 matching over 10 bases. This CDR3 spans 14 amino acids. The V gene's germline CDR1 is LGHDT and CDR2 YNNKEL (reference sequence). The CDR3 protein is CASSTGQGNAEAFF. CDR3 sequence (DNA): TGTGCCAGCAGCACGGGACAGGGGAACGCTGAAGCTTTCTTT.